This TCR beta chain was retrieved from a study of T cells in Graves' hyperthyroidism and ophthalmopathy. TCR beta CDR3 regions were amplified from RNA. Using the HTBI primer set, a first-round RT-PCR was run on the TCR CDR3. TCRdb re-called the multiplex PCR reads with MiXCR, one entry per CDR3 protein. This sample has some 300,000 distinct CDR3 sequences; roughly 19% occur once, and the top ten carry about 40%. Germline values: CDR1 DFQATT, CDR2 SNEGSKA (reference sequence). The CDR3 totals 15 residues. With V trimmed by 7 bases and J by 0 bases, 4 bases remained unmatched. The clonotype originates from a man aged 50-60 years with Graves' ophthalmopathy. The chain joins TRBV20-1 to TRBJ2-3; 13 positions match TRBD2. Sequencing was carried out using blood. The DNA of the CDR3 is TGCAGTGGACTAGCGGGAGGATCTAGCACAGATACGCAGTATTTT. Its protein is CSGLAGGSSTDTQYF.